Presented here are 3 T cell receptor beta chains from one specimen sequenced in a study of identical twins. Each CDR3 protein gets one entry after TCRdb re-called the 5' RACE reads with MiXCR. The data contain roughly 490,000 distinct CDR3 sequences, roughly 13% of them singletons. This same sample was also part of a study on yellow fever vaccine responses in identical twins.

The sequencing input was CD4+ T cells sorted from blood. Receptor source: a young woman in good health.

The chain carries TRBV7-2 and TRBJ2-3; D is ambiguous. The CDR3 is 14 residues long. From germline, CDR1 is SGHTA and CDR2 FQGNSA. V gave up 5 bases and J gave up 2 bases, with 11 bases separating them. DNA of the CDR3: TGTGCCAGCAGCCCCAGGCGGAACACAGATACGCAGTATTTT. Translation gives CASSPRRNTDTQYF.

This chain connects TRBV20-1 to TRBJ2-2, with TRBD2 as a possible D gene (5 bases). Germline lookup yields CDR1 DFQATT and CDR2 SNEGSKA (reference sequence). The CDR3 is 14 amino acids. V gave up 3 bases and J gave up 7 bases, with 15 bases separating them. The CDR3 reads CSASLAGRGGELFF. The CDR3 nucleotides read TGCAGTGCTAGCCTAGCAGGCCGTGGCGGGGAGCTGTTTTTT.

This clonotype was seen ten or more times. V is TRBV12-3 or TRBV12-4 and J is TRBJ2-5; D is perhaps TRBD1 or TRBD2 (5 bases each). CDR3 size: 14 residues. V lost 0 bases and J lost 3, with 8 bases in between. CDR3: CASSLAGTEETQYF. CDR3 nucleotides: TGTGCCAGCAGTTTAGCCGGGACGGAAGAGACCCAGTACTTC.